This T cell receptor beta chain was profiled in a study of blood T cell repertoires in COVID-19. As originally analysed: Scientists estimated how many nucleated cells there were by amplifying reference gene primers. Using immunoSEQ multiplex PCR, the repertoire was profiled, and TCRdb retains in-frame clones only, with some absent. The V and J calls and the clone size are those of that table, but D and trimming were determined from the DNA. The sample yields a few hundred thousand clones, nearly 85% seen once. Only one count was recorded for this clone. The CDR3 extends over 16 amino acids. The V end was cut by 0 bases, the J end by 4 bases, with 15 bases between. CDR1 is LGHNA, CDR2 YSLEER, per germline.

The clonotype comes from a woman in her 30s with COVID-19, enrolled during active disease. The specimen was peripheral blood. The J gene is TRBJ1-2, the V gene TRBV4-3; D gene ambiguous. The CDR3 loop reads CASSQDFTQGSYGYTF. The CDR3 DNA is TGCGCCAGCAGCCAAGATTTCACGCAAGGGAGCTATGGCTACACCTTC.